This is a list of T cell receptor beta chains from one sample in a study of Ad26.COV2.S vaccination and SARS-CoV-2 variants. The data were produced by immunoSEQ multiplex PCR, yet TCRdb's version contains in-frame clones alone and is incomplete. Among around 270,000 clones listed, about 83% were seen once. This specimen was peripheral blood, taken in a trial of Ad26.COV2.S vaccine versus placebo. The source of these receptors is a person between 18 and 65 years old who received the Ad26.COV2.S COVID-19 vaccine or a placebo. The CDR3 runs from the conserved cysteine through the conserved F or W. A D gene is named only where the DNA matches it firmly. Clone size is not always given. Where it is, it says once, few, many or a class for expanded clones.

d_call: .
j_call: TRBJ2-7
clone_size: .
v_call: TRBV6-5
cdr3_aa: CASSYRGESPYEQYF
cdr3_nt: TGTGCCAGCAGTTACCGTGGGGAGAGTCCCTACGAGCAGTACTTC

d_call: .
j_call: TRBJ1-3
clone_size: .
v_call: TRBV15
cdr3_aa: CATSRDTGGNTIYF
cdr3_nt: TGTGCCACCAGCAGAGATACAGGGGGAAACACCATATATTTT

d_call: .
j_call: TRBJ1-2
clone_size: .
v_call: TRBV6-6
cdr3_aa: CASSYSAGTNYGYTF
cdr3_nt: TGTGCCAGCAGTTACTCAGCTGGTACTAACTATGGCTACACCTTC

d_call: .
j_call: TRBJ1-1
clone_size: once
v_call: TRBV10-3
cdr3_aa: CAISDPTAGGTEAFF
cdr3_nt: TGTGCCATCAGTGATCCCACGGCCGGGGGCACTGAAGCTTTCTTT

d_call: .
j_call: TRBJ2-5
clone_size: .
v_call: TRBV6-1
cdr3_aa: CASSGPWGLGQETQYF
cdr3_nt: TGTGCCAGCAGTGGTCCTTGGGGTCTTGGCCAAGAGACCCAGTACTTC

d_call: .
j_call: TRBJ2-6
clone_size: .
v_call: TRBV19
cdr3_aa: CASLNRVSGANVLTF
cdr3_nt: TGTGCCAGCCTGAACAGGGTGTCAGGGGCCAACGTCCTGACTTTC

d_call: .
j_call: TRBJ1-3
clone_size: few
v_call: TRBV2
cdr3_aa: CASSGVQDSSGNTIYF
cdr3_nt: TGTGCCAGCAGTGGCGTACAGGACTCCTCTGGAAACACCATATATTTT

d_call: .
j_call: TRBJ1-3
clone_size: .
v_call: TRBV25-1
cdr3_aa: CASSESSGNTIYF
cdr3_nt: TGTGCCAGCAGTGAATCCTCTGGAAACACCATATATTTT

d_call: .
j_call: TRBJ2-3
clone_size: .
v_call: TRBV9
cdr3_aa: CASTRRNSLITDTQYF
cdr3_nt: TGTGCCAGCACCCGACGGAACTCCCTAATCACAGATACGCAGTATTTT

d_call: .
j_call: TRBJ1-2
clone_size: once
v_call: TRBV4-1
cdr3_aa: CASSQEDQGVYGYTF
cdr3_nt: TGCGCCAGCAGCCAGGAGGACCAGGGAGTATATGGCTACACCTTC

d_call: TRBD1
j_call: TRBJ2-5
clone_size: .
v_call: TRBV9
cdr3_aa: CASSVGQGAKTQYF
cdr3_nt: TGTGCCAGCAGCGTAGGACAGGGGGCAAAGACCCAGTACTTC

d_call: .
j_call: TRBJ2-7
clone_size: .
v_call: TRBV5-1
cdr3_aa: CASSSRGFAYEQYF
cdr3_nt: TGCGCCAGCAGCTCGCGGGGCTTCGCCTACGAGCAGTACTTC

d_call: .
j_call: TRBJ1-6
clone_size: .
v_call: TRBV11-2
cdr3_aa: CASSLVGDGEYNSPLHF
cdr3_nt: TGTGCCAGCAGCTTAGTGGGGGACGGGGAGTATAATTCACCCCTCCACTTT

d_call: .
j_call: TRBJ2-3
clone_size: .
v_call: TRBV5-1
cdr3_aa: CASSLEDTQYF
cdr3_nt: TGCGCCAGCAGCTTGGAGGATACGCAGTATTTT

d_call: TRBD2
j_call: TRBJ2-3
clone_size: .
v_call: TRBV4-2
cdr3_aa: CASSQDPSSGGAFTDTQYF
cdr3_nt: TGTGCCAGCAGCCAAGATCCGTCTAGCGGGGGGGCCTTTACAGATACGCAGTATTTT

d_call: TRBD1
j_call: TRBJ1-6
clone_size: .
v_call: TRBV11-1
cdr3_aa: CASSLRNRGSPLHF
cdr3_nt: TGTGCCAGCAGCCTTCGAAACAGGGGCTCACCCCTCCACTTT

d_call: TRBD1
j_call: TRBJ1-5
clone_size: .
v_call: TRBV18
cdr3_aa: CASSPLQGEAQPQHF
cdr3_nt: TGTGCCAGCTCACCACTACAGGGGGAGGCTCAGCCCCAGCATTTT

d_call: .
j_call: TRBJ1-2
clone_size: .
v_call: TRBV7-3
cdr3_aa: CASSLIPGRSNVTF
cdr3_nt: TGTGCCAGCAGCTTAATCCCTGGGCGGAGTAACGTCACCTTC

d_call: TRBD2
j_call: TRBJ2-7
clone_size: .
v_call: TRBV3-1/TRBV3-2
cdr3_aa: CASSRIAGDYEQYF
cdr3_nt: TGTGCCAGCAGCAGGATAGCGGGGGACTACGAGCAGTACTTC